The 6 T cell receptor beta chains given below trace back to one sample, sequenced in a study of shared clonotypes between healthy human individuals. Assay used: immunoSEQ multiplex PCR; TCRdb lists only in-frame clones, some missing. This table has over 850,000 clones, about 80% appearing once. The sequenced material came from memory CD4+ T cells from PBMCs. Indicated subset: CD45RA-negative fraction. The receptor source for this set is a man aged 18 to 30 in good health. Some clones in this sample may be carry-over from other donors' samples.

V and J are TRBV18 and TRBJ1-3; D gene uncertain. Germline assignment: CDR1 KGHSH and CDR2 LQKENI. The CDR3 spans 12 residues. V dropped 2 bases and J dropped 7 bases, with 6 bases sitting between them. This CDR3 is CASSPDANTIYF. Here the CDR3 DNA reads TGTGCCAGCTCACCAGACGCTAACACCATATATTTT.

The V gene is TRBV19, the J gene TRBJ2-7; 7 bases line up with TRBD2. Looked up from germline, CDR1 is LNHDA and CDR2 is SQIVND (reference sequence). Unmatched junction bases numbered 8, after V lost 5 bases and J lost 4 bases. The CDR3 contains 14 residues. The CDR3 DNA reads TGTGCCAGTAGTGATCCGGGAGGAGTTTACGAGCAGTACTTC. It codes for CASSDPGGVYEQYF.

J is TRBJ2-3 and V is TRBV7-9, with 7 bases matching TRBD1. This CDR3 has 15 residues. Germline values: CDR1 SEHNR, CDR2 FQNEAQ (reference sequence). Trimming at V came to 6 bases and at J to 1 base, leaving 7 bases not matched to a gene. CDR3 nucleotides: TGTGCCAGCAGTTCAGGGGGATGGGGCACAGATACGCAGTATTTT. Its protein is CASSSGGWGTDTQYF.

The V call is TRBV30, the J call TRBJ2-1; the match to TRBD2 covers 8 bases. With 2 bases clipped from V and 4 bases from J, the junction kept 10 bases outside the gene matches. Germline CDR1 is GTSNPN and CDR2 is SVGIG (reference sequence). This CDR3 comprises 16 residues. CDR3 residues: CAWSRGSGRGYNEQFF. CDR3 coding DNA: TGTGCCTGGAGTCGTGGGAGCGGGAGAGGGTACAATGAGCAGTTCTTC.

This chain uses TRBV30 with TRBJ1-1; tentatively, D is TRBD1 (5 bases). Germline lookup yields CDR1 GTSNPN and CDR2 SVGIG (reference sequence). Deletions cut 2 bases from V and 6 bases from J, with 25 bases between. The CDR3 runs 17 residues. CDR3 nucleotides: TGTGCCTGGAGTCCACCCAGAATCGGGACTCGTGGGGCTGAAGCTTTCTTT. It encodes CAWSPPRIGTRGAEAFF.

This chain joins TRBV7-2 and TRBJ2-7; D not certain. CDR3 length: 16 residues. Germline V gene data show CDR1 as SGHTA and CDR2 as FQGNSA. V lost 4 bases, J lost 1 base, and 17 bases lay in between. The CDR3 region has the DNA TGTGCCAGCAGCTCAGCCTCCCTCTCCCAATCCTACGAGCAGTACTTC. This sequence encodes CASSSASLSQSYEQYF.